Below, 12 T cell receptor beta chains from the same sample are listed, as sequenced in a study of monozygotic twins with inflammatory bowel disease. Reprocessing the 5' RACE reads, TCRdb reports a single entry for every CDR3 protein and omits DNA. This repertoire includes 420,000 or so distinct CDR3 sequences. The sequenced sample consisted of blood. The receptors were sampled from a human donor with ulcerative colitis or Crohn's disease, or a healthy co-twin of an affected twin (not recorded which).

V usage is TRBV6-6 and J usage is TRBJ2-5. This CDR3 is built from 13 residues. Germline values: CDR1 MNHNY, CDR2 SVGAGI (reference sequence). The chain's CDR3 is CASSYVGQETQYF.

V gene TRBV28 combines with J gene TRBJ2-1; the TCRdb D gene call, TRBD2, has no DNA to confirm it. CDR1 is MDHEN and CDR2 is SYDVKM in the germline V gene. The CDR3 runs 16 residues. This CDR3 is CASSLTASGAYNEQFF.

The chain has TRBV27 and TRBJ1-1; without DNA, the TCRdb call of TRBD1 cannot be checked. CDR3 length: 15 residues. Germline CDR1 and CDR2: MNHEY and SMNVEV (reference sequence). The CDR3 reads CASSLFPQGDTEAFF.

This chain joins TRBV13 and TRBJ2-1; TCRdb designates TRBD1, a call that cannot be tested without DNA. There are 15 residues in the CDR3. Germline V CDR1 and CDR2: PRHDT, FYEKMQ (reference sequence). The CDR3 spells CASSSLTGNYNEQFF.

The rearrangement links TRBV5-1 to TRBJ2-1; TCRdb returns TRBD2, unconfirmable since there is no DNA. CDR3 length: 15 amino acids. Germline V gene sequence: CDR1 SGHRS, CDR2 YFSETQ. The CDR3 loop is CASSLSGGGSNEQFF.

The CDR3 here is CASSSGTGKVEQYF. The rearrangement uses TRBV7-3 and TRBJ2-7; TCRdb's D call of TRBD1 is untestable without DNA. This CDR3 spans 14 amino acids. The V gene's germline CDR1 is SGHTA and CDR2 FQGTGA.

The chain joins TRBV6-1 to TRBJ2-1; TCRdb outputs TRBD2, but without DNA this stays unchecked. In germline, CDR1 is MNHNS, CDR2 SASEGT. The CDR3 covers 15 residues. This CDR3 reads CASRHGLAGHNEQFF.

The CDR3 region is CASSMGPFTEGHTEAFF. The chain joins TRBV19 to TRBJ1-1; TCRdb's D gene call, TRBD1, goes unchecked for lack of DNA. Per the germline V gene, CDR1 is LNHDA and CDR2 is SQIVND (reference sequence). The CDR3 has 17 residues.

The V call is TRBV28, the J call TRBJ1-2. CDR3 length: 14 residues. The germline gives CDR1 MDHEN, CDR2 SYDVKM. The CDR3 reads CASISPWGSYGYTF.

The chain carries TRBV12-3 or TRBV12-4 and TRBJ1-1. The CDR3 is 11 residues long. The CDR3 sequence is CASGRKTEAFF.

The genes are TRBV30 and TRBJ2-3; TCRdb gives TRBD2 as the D gene, but with no DNA this cannot be confirmed. Germline CDR1 reads GTSNPN; CDR2 reads SVGIG (reference sequence). The CDR3 sequence is 15 residues long. The CDR3 sequence is CAWSKASGNTDTQYF.

This sequence joins TRBV28 and TRBJ2-2; lacking DNA, the TRBD1 call made by TCRdb goes unchecked. The CDR3 extends over 17 amino acids. The V gene's germline CDR1 is MDHEN and CDR2 SYDVKM. CDR3: CASSLKGPQINTGELFF. The full variable domain, its missing parts supplied by reference TRBV28 and TRBJ2-2, is DVKVTQSSRYLVKRTGEKVFLECVQDMDHENMFWYRQDPGLGLRLIYFSYDVKMKEKGDIPEGYSVSREKKERFSLILESASTNQTSMYLCASSLKGPQINTGELFFGEGSRLTVL.